This T cell receptor (beta chain) was retrieved from a study of tumor-infiltrating lymphocytes in primary liver carcinoma. The sample holds a few counts of this clonotype. Out of unsorted whole blood came the blood RNA, and germline DNA was extracted as well. Sampling before surgery obtained about 4 milliliters of peripheral blood. The template, around 540 ng total RNA, yielded TCR beta cDNA made with a constant-region primer. Slightly modified ARM-PCR, run as three nested multiplex PCR rounds, produced the TCR beta libraries. TCRdb reprocessed the multiplex PCR reads with MiXCR, giving one entry per CDR3 protein. The repertoire holds approximately 320,000 distinct CDR3 sequences, with around three fifths as singletons. Sequenced sample: peripheral blood. The sequence derives from a woman aged 25-40 years with primary liver carcinoma and hepatitis B virus infection.

The CDR3 sequence: CASTRTSSYNEQFF. The CDR3, as DNA: TGTGCCAGCACTCGCACGAGCTCCTACAATGAGCAGTTCTTC. The chain employs TRBV6-1 and TRBJ2-1, with D uncertain. The V and J ends lost 7 bases and 0 bases respectively, with 10 bases between them. CDR3 length: 14 amino acids. The germline CDR1 and CDR2 sequences are MNHNS and SASEGT.